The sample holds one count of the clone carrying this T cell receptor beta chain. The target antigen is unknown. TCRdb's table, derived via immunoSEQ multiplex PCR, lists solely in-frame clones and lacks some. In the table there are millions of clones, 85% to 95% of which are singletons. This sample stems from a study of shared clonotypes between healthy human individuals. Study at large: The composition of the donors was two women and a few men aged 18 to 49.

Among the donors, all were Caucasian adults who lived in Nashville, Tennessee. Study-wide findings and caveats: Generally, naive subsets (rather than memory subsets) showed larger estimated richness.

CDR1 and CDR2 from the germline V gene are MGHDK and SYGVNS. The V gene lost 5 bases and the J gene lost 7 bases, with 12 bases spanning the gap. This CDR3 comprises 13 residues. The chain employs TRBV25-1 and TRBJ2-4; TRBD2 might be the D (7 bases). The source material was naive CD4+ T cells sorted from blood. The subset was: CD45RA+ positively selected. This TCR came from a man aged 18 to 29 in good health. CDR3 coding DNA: TGTGCCAGCAGTTGGGGGGGCGGGAACATTCAGTACTTC. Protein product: CASSWGGGNIQYF.